This entry concerns a single T cell receptor beta chain. Its antigen remains unidentified. Per the germline V gene, CDR1 is MNHNS and CDR2 is SASEGT. The CDR3 runs to 12 residues. Trimming took off 2 bases at V and 3 bases at J, with 4 bases between the two ends. This sample is drawn from a study of T cell responses to AZD1222 COVID-19 vaccine. Whole-study results and caveats: Receipt of two AZD1222 doses was followed by a rise in Spike-specific TCR breadth and depth. Clonal diversity was possibly underestimated, and white British individuals and females predominated among donors. Repertoires in all cases were sampled only once the peak T cell response had passed.

TCRdb keeps only in-frame clones here, not all; method: immunoSEQ multiplex PCR. The sample records 65,000 to 80,000 clones, under 95% being singletons. This sequence was found in an adult in good health. The V and J genes are TRBV6-1 and TRBJ1-2; unclear D gene. Sample: peripheral blood, taken on day 0 of AZD1222 vaccination. The CDR3 reads CASSESYYGYTF. CDR3 nucleotide sequence: TGTGCCAGCAGTGAAAGTTACTATGGCTACACCTTC.